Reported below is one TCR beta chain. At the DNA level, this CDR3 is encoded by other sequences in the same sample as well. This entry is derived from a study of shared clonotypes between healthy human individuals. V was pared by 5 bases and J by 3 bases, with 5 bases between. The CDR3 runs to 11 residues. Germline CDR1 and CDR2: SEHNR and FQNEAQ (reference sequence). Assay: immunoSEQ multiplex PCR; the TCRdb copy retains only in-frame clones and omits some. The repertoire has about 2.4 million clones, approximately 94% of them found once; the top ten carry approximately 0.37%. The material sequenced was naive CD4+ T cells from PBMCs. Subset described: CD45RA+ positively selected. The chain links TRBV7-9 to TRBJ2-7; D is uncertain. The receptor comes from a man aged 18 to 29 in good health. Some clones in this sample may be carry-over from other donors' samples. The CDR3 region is CASSSVYEQYF. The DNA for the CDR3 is TGTGCCAGCAGCAGTGTCTACGAGCAGTACTTC.